The TCR beta chain under discussion was sequenced for a study of identical twins. Study-level points and caveats: In zero-insertion analyses, partial confounding could arise from invariant MAIT and iNKT cells.

The trim removed 7 bases at V and 0 bases at J, leaving 6 bases unmatched. CDR1 and CDR2 (germline): MDHEN, SYDVKM. The CDR3 has 16 amino acids. Only a few counts were recorded for this clonotype. Its antigen is as yet unknown. TCRdb used MiXCR to reprocess the 5' RACE reads, holding one entry per CDR3 protein. The table includes under 300,000 distinct CDR3 sequences, over 13% detected once. This chain connects TRBV28 to TRBJ2-6, with 7 bases aligning to TRBD2. The sequence came from a woman aged 18-29 years in good health. Sequenced input: memory (CD45RO+) T cells sorted from blood. CDR3 nucleotide sequence: TGTGCCAGCACCCCCGGGGGGACCTCTGGGGCCAACGTCCTGACTTTC. Protein product: CASTPGGTSGANVLTF. The full variable domain, rest sourced from reference TRBV28 and TRBJ2-6, is DVKVTQSSRYLVKRTGEKVFLECVQDMDHENMFWYRQDPGLGLRLIYFSYDVKMKEKGDIPEGYSVSREKKERFSLILESASTNQTSMYLCASTPGGTSGANVLTFGAGSRLTVL.